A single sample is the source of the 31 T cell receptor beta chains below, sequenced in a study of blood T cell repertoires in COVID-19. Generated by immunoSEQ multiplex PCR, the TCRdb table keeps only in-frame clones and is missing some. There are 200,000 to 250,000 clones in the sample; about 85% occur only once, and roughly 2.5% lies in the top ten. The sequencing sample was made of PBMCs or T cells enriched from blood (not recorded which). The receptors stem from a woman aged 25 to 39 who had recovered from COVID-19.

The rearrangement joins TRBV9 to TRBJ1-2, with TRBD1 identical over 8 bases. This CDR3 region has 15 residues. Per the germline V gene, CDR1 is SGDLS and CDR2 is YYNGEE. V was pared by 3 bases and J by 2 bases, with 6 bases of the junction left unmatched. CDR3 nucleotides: TGTGCCAGCAGCGAGACAGGGGTGACAAACTATGGCTACACCTTC. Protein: CASSETGVTNYGYTF.

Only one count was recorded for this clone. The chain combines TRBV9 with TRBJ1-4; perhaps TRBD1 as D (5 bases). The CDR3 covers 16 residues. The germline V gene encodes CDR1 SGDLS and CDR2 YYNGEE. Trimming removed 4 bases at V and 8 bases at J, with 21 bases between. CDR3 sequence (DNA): TGTGCCAGCAGCCCCCAAGTAGGGGCGGTAGGGGAAAAACTGTTTTTT. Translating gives CASSPQVGAVGEKLFF.

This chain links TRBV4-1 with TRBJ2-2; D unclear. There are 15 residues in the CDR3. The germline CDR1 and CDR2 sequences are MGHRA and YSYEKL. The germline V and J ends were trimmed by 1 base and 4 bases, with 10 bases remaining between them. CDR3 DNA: TGCGCCAGCAGCCAAGGATATGGCGGCACCGGGGAGCTGTTTTTT. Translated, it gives CASSQGYGGTGELFF.

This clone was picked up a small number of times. Here the CDR3 reads CASSQLANEQFF. The DNA of the CDR3 is TGTGCCAGCAGCCAATTAGCGAATGAGCAGTTCTTC. The rearrangement uses TRBV3-1 (or the pseudogene TRBV3-2) and TRBJ2-1, with D perhaps matching TRBD2 (5 bases). V lost 2 bases and J 7 bases, leaving 6 bases between the germline ends. The CDR3 is made up of 12 amino acids. Germline values: CDR1 LGHDT, CDR2 YNNKEL (reference sequence).

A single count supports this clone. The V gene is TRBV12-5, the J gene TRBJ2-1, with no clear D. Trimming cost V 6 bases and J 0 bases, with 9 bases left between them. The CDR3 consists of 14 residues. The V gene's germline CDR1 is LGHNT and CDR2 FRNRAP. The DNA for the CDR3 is TGTGCTAGTGGCCTGAGAAGCTCCTACAATGAGCAGTTCTTC. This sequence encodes CASGLRSSYNEQFF.

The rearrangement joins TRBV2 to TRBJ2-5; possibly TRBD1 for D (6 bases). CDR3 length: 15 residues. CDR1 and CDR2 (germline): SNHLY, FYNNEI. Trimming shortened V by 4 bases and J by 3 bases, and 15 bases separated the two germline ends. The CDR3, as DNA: TGTGCCAGCAGTGCTCTAAGACAGGCAGAAGAGACCCAGTACTTC. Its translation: CASSALRQAEETQYF.

Written as DNA, the CDR3 is TGCGCCAGCAGCGATTTCGTAGCGGATTATCAAGAGACCCAGTACTTC. Its protein product is CASSDFVADYQETQYF. The J gene is TRBJ2-5, the V gene TRBV5-1, with TRBD2 as a possible D gene (6 bases). V lost 4 bases and J lost 2, with 18 bases in between. Per the germline V gene, CDR1 is SGHRS and CDR2 is YFSETQ. The CDR3 runs 16 residues.

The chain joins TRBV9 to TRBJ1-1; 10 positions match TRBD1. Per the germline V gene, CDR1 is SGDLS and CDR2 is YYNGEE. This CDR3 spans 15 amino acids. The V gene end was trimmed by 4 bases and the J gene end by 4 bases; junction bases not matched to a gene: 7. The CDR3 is CASSTDRGRITEAFF. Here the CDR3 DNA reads TGTGCCAGCAGCACTGACAGGGGGCGTATCACTGAAGCTTTCTTT. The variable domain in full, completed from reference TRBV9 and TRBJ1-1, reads DSGVTQTPKHLITATGQRVTLRCSPRSGDLSVYWYQQSLDQGLQFLIQYYNGEERAKGNILERFSAQQFPDLHSELNLSSLELGDSALYFCASSTDRGRITEAFFGQGTRLTVV.

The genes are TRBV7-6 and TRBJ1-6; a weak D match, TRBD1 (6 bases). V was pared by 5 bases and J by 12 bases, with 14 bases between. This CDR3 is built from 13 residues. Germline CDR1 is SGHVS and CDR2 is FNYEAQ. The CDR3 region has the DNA TGTGCCAGCAGCACGGGACAACTGGAACCCCTCCACTTT. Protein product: CASSTGQLEPLHF. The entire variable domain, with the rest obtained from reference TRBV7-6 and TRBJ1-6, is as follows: GAGVSQSPRYKVTKRGQDVALRCDPISGHVSLYWYRQALGQGPEFLTYFNYEAQQDKSGLPNDRFSAERPEGSISTLTIQRTEQRDSAMYRCASSTGQLEPLHFGNGTRLTVT.

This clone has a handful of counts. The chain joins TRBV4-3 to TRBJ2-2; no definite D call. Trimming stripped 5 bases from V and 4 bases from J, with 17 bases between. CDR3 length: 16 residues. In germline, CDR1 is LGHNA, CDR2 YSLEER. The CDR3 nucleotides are TGCGCCAGCAGCTCCAGGCCCCCCGGCAGCACCGGGGAGCTGTTTTTT. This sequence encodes CASSSRPPGSTGELFF.

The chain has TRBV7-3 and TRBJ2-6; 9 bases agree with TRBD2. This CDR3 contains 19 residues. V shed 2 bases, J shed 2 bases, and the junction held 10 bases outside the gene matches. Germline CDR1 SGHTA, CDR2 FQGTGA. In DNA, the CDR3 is TGTGCCAGCAGCTTATTAGACCTAGCGGGGATGACTGGGGCCAACGTCCTGACTTTC. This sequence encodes CASSLLDLAGMTGANVLTF. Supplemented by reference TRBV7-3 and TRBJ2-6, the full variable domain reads GAGVSQTPSNKVTEKGKYVELRCDPISGHTALYWYRQSLGQGPEFLIYFQGTGAADDSGLPNDRFFAVRPEGSVSTLKIQRTERGDSAVYLCASSLLDLAGMTGANVLTFGAGSRLTVL.

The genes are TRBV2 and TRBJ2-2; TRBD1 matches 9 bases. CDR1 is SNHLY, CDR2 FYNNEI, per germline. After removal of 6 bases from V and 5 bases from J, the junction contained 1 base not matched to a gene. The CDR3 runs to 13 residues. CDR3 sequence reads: CASRTGGTGELFF. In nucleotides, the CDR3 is TGTGCCAGCAGGACAGGGGGAACCGGGGAGCTGTTTTTT.

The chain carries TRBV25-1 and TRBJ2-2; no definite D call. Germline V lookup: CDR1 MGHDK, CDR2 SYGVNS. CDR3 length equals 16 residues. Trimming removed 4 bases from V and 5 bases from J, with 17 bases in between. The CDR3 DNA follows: TGTGCCAGCAGTGCCCCCAGTGCCATTGGTACCGGGGAGCTGTTTTTT. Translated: CASSAPSAIGTGELFF.

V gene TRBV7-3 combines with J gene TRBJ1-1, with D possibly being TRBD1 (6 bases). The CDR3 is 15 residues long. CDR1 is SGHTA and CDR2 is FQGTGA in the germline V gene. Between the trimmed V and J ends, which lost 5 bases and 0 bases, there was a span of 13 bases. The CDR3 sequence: CASSPETGMNTEAFF. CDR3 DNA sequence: TGTGCCAGCAGCCCTGAGACAGGTATGAACACTGAAGCTTTCTTT.

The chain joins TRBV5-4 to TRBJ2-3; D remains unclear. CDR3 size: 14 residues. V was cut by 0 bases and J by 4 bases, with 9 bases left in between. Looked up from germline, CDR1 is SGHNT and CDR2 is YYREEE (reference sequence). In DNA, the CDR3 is TGTGCCAGCAGCTTGGCGTTAGCTCCAGATACGCAGTATTTT. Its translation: CASSLALAPDTQYF.

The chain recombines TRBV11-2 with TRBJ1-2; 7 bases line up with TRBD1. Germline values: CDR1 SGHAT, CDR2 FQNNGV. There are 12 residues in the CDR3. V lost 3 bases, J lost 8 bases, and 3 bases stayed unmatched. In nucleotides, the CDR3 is TGTGCCAGCAGCTTGACAGGGCCCGGCTACACCTTC. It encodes CASSLTGPGYTF. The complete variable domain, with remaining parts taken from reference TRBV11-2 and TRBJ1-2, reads EAGVAQSPRYKIIEKRQSVAFWCNPISGHATLYWYQQILGQGPKLLIQFQNNGVVDDSQLPKDRFSAERLKGVDSTLKIQPAKLEDSAVYLCASSLTGPGYTFGSGTRLTVV.

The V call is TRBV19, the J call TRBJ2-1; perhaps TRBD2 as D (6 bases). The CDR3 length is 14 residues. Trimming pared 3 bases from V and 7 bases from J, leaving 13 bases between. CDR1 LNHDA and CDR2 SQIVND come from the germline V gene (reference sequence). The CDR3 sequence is CASSMGPGGNEQFF. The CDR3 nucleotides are TGTGCCAGTAGTATGGGCCCCGGGGGAAATGAGCAGTTCTTC.

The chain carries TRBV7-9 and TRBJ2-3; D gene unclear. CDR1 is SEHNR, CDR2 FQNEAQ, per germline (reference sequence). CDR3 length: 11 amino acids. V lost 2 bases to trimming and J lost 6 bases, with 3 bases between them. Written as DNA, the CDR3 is TGTGCCAGCAGCTTACGGGATACGCAGTATTTT. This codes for CASSLRDTQYF.

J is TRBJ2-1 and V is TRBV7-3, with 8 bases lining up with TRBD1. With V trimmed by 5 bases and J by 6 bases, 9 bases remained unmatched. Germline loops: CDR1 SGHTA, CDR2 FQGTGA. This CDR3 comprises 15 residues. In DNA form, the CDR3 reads TGTGCCAGCAGCGAAGCAGGGGGCGCGGGCAATGAGCAGTTCTTC. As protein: CASSEAGGAGNEQFF.

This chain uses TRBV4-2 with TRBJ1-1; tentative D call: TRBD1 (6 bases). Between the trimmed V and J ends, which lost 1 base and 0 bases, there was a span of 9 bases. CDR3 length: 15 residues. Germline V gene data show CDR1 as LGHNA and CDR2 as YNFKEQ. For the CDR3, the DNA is TGTGCCAGCAGCCAAGTGGGACAAATGAACACTGAAGCTTTCTTT. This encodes CASSQVGQMNTEAFF.

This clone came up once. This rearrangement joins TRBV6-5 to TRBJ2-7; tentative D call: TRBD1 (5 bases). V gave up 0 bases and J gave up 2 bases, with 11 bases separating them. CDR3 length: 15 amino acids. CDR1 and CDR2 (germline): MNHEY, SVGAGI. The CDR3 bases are TGTGCCAGCAGTTACTCCACAGGCCTTACCTACGAGCAGTACTTC. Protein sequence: CASSYSTGLTYEQYF.

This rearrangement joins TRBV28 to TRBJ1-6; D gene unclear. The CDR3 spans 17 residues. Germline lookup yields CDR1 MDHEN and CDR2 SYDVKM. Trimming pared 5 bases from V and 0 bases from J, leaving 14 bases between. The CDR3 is CASSPPPGSSYNSPLHF. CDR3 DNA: TGTGCCAGCAGTCCCCCTCCGGGGAGCTCCTATAATTCACCCCTCCACTTT.

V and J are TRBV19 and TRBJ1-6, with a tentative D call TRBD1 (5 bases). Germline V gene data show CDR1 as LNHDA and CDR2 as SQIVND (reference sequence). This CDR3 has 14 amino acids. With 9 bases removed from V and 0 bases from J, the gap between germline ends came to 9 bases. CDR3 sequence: CASQGTSYNSPLHF. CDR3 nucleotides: TGTGCCAGCCAGGGTACCTCCTATAATTCACCCCTCCACTTT.

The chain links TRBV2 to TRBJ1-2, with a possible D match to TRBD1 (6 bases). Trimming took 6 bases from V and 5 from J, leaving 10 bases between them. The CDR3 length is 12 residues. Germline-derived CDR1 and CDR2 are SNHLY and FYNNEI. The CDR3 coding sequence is TGTGCCAGCAGGGCTGGACAGTATGGCTACACCTTC. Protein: CASRAGQYGYTF.

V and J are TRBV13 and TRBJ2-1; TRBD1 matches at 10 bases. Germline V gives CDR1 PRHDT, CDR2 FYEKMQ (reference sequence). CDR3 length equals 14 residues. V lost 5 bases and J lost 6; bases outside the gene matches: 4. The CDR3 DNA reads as TGTGCCAGCAGCCAGGACAGGGGGTTCAATGAGCAGTTCTTC. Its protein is CASSQDRGFNEQFF.

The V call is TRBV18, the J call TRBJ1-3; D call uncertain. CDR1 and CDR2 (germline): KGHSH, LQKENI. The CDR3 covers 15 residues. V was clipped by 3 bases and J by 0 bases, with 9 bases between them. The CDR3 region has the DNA TGTGCCAGCTCACCGAGCCAGGCCTCTGGAAACACCATATATTTT. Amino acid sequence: CASSPSQASGNTIYF.

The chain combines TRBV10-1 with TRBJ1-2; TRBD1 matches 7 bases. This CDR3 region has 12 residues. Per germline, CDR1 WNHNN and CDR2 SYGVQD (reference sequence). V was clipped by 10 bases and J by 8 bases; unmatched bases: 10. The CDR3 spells CANPDRVGGYTF. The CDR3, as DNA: TGCGCCAACCCCGACAGGGTGGGAGGCTACACCTTC.

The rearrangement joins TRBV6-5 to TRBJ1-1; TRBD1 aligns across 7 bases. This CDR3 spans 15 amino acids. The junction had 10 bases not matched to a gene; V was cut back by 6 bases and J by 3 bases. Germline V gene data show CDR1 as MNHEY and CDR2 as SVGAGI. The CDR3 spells CASSRSQGKDTEAFF. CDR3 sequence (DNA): TGTGCCAGCAGCCGGTCACAGGGGAAGGACACTGAAGCTTTCTTT.

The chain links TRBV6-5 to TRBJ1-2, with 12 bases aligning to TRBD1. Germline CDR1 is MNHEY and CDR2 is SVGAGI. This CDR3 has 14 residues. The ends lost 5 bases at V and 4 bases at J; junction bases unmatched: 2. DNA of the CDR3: TGTGCCAGCAGTCAGGGACAGGGGGCCTATGGCTACACCTTC. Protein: CASSQGQGAYGYTF.

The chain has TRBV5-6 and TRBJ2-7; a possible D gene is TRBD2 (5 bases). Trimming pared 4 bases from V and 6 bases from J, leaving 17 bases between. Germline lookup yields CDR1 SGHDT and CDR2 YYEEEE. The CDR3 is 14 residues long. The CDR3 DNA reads TGTGCCAGCAGCCAAAACTCGCCGGGAACCGAGCAGTACTTC. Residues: CASSQNSPGTEQYF.

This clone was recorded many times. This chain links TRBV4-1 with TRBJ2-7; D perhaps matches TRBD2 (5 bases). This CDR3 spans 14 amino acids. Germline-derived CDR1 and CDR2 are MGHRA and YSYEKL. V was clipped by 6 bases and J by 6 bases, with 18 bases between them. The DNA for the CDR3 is TGCGCCAGCAGGGGAGAGCACGAGTCGGGCGAGCAGTACTTC. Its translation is CASRGEHESGEQYF.